This T cell receptor (beta chain) stems from a study of spatial heterogeneity in lung cancer. Study context: When follow-up PBMC samples existed, they were sequenced (at a median of about 24 months after resection). Study conclusions and caveats: Ubiquitous expanded tumor TCRs were seen in blood more at resection than at follow-up.

Unique molecular identifiers, one per molecule, were present on every TCR cDNA molecule. TCRdb reanalysed the 5' RACE reads using MiXCR and keeps one entry per CDR3 protein. The sample holds some 54,000 distinct CDR3 sequences, roughly 7.4% seen once. CDR3 length: 12 amino acids. Germline V lookup: CDR1 WSHSY, CDR2 SAAADI. V shed 10 bases, J shed 4 bases, and the junction held 7 bases outside the gene matches. In the case of this clonotype: Its antigen is unknown.

The sample's time point: blood at routine non-recurrence follow-up after resection. Sequencing covered unsorted whole RNA taken from tumor, nontumor lung or frozen PBMC. The sample consisted of PBMCs, taken at follow-up. The V and J genes are TRBV10-2 and TRBJ2-7; 7 bases are shared with TRBD2. The TCR comes from a female donor with early-stage non-small cell lung cancer. CDR3: CATQWGGYEQYF. CDR3 bases: TGCGCCACCCAATGGGGGGGATACGAGCAGTACTTC.